This T cell receptor beta chain derives from a study of CD8+ T cells in alopecia areata. Extraction and reverse transcription of RNA yielded cDNA as the sequencing template. The method was immunoSEQ multiplex PCR; TCRdb's version includes in-frame clones alone and lacks a portion of them. The sample shows roughly 150,000 clones, roughly 60% of them seen only once. Trimming at V came to 5 bases and at J to 6 bases, leaving 8 bases not matched to a gene. Germline V CDR1 and CDR2: GTSNPN, SVGIG (reference sequence). The CDR3 runs 14 residues. Study conclusions and caveats: Normal scalp showed lower clonality than lesional scalp, especially alopecia totalis/universalis.

It was from PBMCs that CD4+ and CD8+ T cells were sorted. With respect to this clone: The target antigen is unknown.

The clonotype comes from a human donor in good health. The specimen was CD4+ T cells sorted from blood. The chain joins TRBV30 to TRBJ2-3; 10 bases line up with TRBD2. CDR3 coding DNA: TGTGCCTGGTCTAGCGGGGGCCCCCGGGATACGCAGTATTTT. Translation: CAWSSGGPRDTQYF.